A selection of T cell receptor beta chains follows, all from one sample in a study of blood T cell repertoires in COVID-19. Clones were sequenced by immunoSEQ multiplex PCR, and TCRdb holds only the in-frame ones, with some missing. This sample yields a few hundred thousand clones, of which roughly 85% are seen a single time; roughly 4% belongs to the top ten. The material sequenced was PBMCs or T cells enriched from blood (not recorded which). These receptors were obtained from a woman aged 25 to 39 who had recovered from COVID-19. The CDR3 runs from the conserved cysteine through the conserved F or W. D genes are given only for firm matches. Clone size is not always given. Where it is, it says once, few, many or a class for expanded clones.

once	TRBD2	TRBV7-2	TRBJ2-3	TGTGCCAGCAGCATCCTGCGGGGGGGCACAGATACGCAGTATTTT	CASSILRGGTDTQYF
NA	TRBD2	TRBV20-1	TRBJ2-7	TGCAGTGCTAGTCGGAGACTAGCGGGAGGAGACGAGCAGTACTTC	CSASRRLAGGDEQYF
NA	NA	TRBV12-3/TRBV12-4	TRBJ2-7	TGTTCCTCCGTGGGAGTTGGGGACGAGCAGTACTTC	CSSVGVGDEQYF
NA	TRBD1	TRBV12-3/TRBV12-4	TRBJ1-5	TGTGCCAGCAGTTTACAGGGGGGTCAGCCCCAGCATTTT	CASSLQGGQPQHF
NA	NA	TRBV11-2	TRBJ2-7	TGTGCCAGCAGCTTTGAGGGAATCTCCTACGAGCAGTACTTC	CASSFEGISYEQYF
once	TRBD2	TRBV19	TRBJ2-3	TGTGCCAGTAGTGCTAGCGGGAGATCAAATACGCAGTATTTT	CASSASGRSNTQYF
NA	NA	TRBV19	TRBJ2-2	TGTGCCAGTAGTATAGTAGTATTTACCGGGGAGCTGTTTTTT	CASSIVVFTGELFF
NA	TRBD2	TRBV7-8	TRBJ2-6	TGTGCCAGCAGCTTGGGGGGGGCTGGGGCCAACGTCCTGACTTTC	CASSLGGAGANVLTF
NA	TRBD2	TRBV3-1/TRBV3-2	TRBJ2-7	TGTGCCAGCAGCCAAGGGTTCGGGACTAGCGGTTACGAGCAGTACTTC	CASSQGFGTSGYEQYF
NA	NA	TRBV28	TRBJ1-1	TGTGCCATCGTGAGCGGAACTGAAGCTTTCTTT	CAIVSGTEAFF
NA	NA	TRBV4-1	TRBJ1-2	TGCGCCAGCAGCCAAGACCAAGGGAGAATGCGCGGCTACACCTTC	CASSQDQGRMRGYTF
NA	NA	TRBV19	TRBJ2-7	TGTGCCAGTAGTATGGGGGGTTACGAGCAGTACTTC	CASSMGGYEQYF
NA	TRBD1	TRBV5-4	TRBJ1-2	TGTGCCAGCAGCCCAGCCCAGGGGGGCGGGTATGGCTACACCTTC	CASSPAQGGGYGYTF
NA	TRBD2	TRBV5-1	TRBJ2-7	TGCGCCAGACCCCTGCGGGAGGACACCTACGAGCAGTACTTC	CARPLREDTYEQYF
once	NA	TRBV7-2	TRBJ1-2	TGTGCCAGCAGCTTAGGGGGCAAGGAAGCTAACTATGGCTACACCTTC	CASSLGGKEANYGYTF
once	NA	TRBV3-1/TRBV3-2	TRBJ2-7	TGTGCCAGCAGCCAAGATGCGGCCTACGAGCAGTACTTC	CASSQDAAYEQYF
NA	NA	TRBV18	TRBJ1-1	TGTGCCAGCTCACCACGGCAGGATGAAGCTTTCTTT	CASSPRQDEAFF
NA	TRBD1	TRBV4-1	TRBJ1-2	TGCGCCAGCAGCCAAGTTGGGGGACAGGGGGGCTATGGCTACACCTTC	CASSQVGGQGGYGYTF
NA	NA	TRBV19	TRBJ2-1	TGTGCCAGTACCCCCATGGGGGGTAGACACAATGAGCAGTTCTTC	CASTPMGGRHNEQFF
NA	NA	TRBV1	TRBJ1-4	TGCACCAGCAGCCACTGGACCTCAGGGGGTTGGTTTGAAAAACTGTTTTTT	CTSSHWTSGGWFEKLFF
NA	TRBD1	TRBV30	TRBJ1-1	TGTGCCTGGAGCGGCGACAGGGGGACGGGGAAAGGCACTGAAGCTTTCTTT	CAWSGDRGTGKGTEAFF
NA	NA	TRBV4-1	TRBJ2-7	TGCGCCAGCAGCCAAGCTCCACACTACGAGCAGTACTTC	CASSQAPHYEQYF
few	NA	TRBV27	TRBJ2-2	TGTGCCAGCAGTTTCCCGTCCGGGGAGCTGTTTTTT	CASSFPSGELFF
NA	NA	TRBV29-1	TRBJ1-3	TGCAGCGTTCAGGGCCTGGCTGGAAACACCATATATTTT	CSVQGLAGNTIYF
NA	NA	TRBV28	TRBJ1-5	TGTGCCAGCAGTTTGCAATCAGGGCTAGAAAATCAGCCCCAGCATTTT	CASSLQSGLENQPQHF
NA	TRBD1	TRBV5-6	TRBJ2-3	TGTGCCAGCAGCCGCGACAGGGTAGGGACAGATACGCAGTATTTT	CASSRDRVGTDTQYF
NA	TRBD1	TRBV7-9	TRBJ2-7	TGTGCCAGCAGTAGACAGGGACCCGAGCAGTACTTC	CASSRQGPEQYF
NA	NA	TRBV19	TRBJ1-5	TGTGCCAGTAGTATAGATCTATTGGGAGGTCAGCCCCAGCATTTT	CASSIDLLGGQPQHF
NA	TRBD1	TRBV7-8	TRBJ2-5	TGTGCCAGCAGCTTCAGGGGGCGGGAGACCCAGTACTTC	CASSFRGRETQYF
NA	NA	TRBV19	TRBJ2-7	TGTGCCAGTAGTATAATGGGGAGCTCCTACGAGCAGTACTTC	CASSIMGSSYEQYF
NA	TRBD1	TRBV19	TRBJ1-1	TGTGCCAGTAGTCCTTCCGGGACAGGGAGCACTGAAGCTTTCTTT	CASSPSGTGSTEAFF
NA	TRBD2	TRBV6-5	TRBJ2-7	TGTGCCAGCAGTTACGGGCGGGGGGCGAGCTCCTACGAGCAGTACTTC	CASSYGRGASSYEQYF
NA	NA	TRBV7-3	TRBJ2-3	TGTGCCAGCGGGGGCGGGAGTAGGGATACGCAGTATTTT	CASGGGSRDTQYF
NA	NA	TRBV3-1/TRBV3-2	TRBJ1-3	TGTGCCAGCAGCCAAGGACATCCTACTGGAAACACCATATATTTT	CASSQGHPTGNTIYF
NA	TRBD1	TRBV28	TRBJ2-7	TGTGCCAGCAGTTTACCTAACAGGGGGCGCCCCTACGAGCAGTACTTC	CASSLPNRGRPYEQYF
once	NA	TRBV6-5	TRBJ2-7	TGTGCCAGCAGAACCCTGGGGCTAGCGTACGAGCAGTACTTC	CASRTLGLAYEQYF
NA	NA	TRBV12-5	TRBJ2-7	TGTGCTAGTGGTTTCGGACAGTACGAGCAGTACTTC	CASGFGQYEQYF
NA	NA	TRBV18	TRBJ1-1	TGTGCCAGCTCACCCCCTCCCGGGGTCGAAGCTTTCTTT	CASSPPPGVEAFF
NA	TRBD1	TRBV19	TRBJ1-5	TGTGCCAGTAGTCCCGCAGGGGGATATTGGGGCCAGCCCCCGATTATCGATCAGCCCCAGCATTTT	CASSPAGGYWGQPPIIDQPQHF
NA	NA	TRBV20-1	TRBJ1-2	TGTAGCCTCGGGACTCCCGATGGCTACACCTTC	CSLGTPDGYTF
few	TRBD1	TRBV15	TRBJ1-5	TGTGCCACCCATGACAGGGGGGGGCAGCCCCAGCATTTT	CATHDRGGQPQHF
NA	TRBD2	TRBV27	TRBJ2-7	TGTGCCAGCAGTAACCTGGGGGTAGCGGGGGCCTCCTACGAGCAGTACTTC	CASSNLGVAGASYEQYF
NA	NA	TRBV29-1	TRBJ2-2	TGCAGCGTTCTTCAGACGGCGAGGGCGAACACCGGGGAGCTGTTTTTT	CSVLQTARANTGELFF
NA	NA	TRBV9	TRBJ1-1	TGTGCCAGCAGCGTGACTGCGCGGAACACTGAAGCTTTCTTT	CASSVTARNTEAFF
once	NA	TRBV19	TRBJ2-2	TGTGCCAGTAGTATTGGGTCAGGGTCGAACACCGGGGAGCTGTTTTTT	CASSIGSGSNTGELFF
NA	NA	TRBV2	TRBJ1-4	TGTGCCAGCAGTTCCGGGGGGCTTGGTGAAAAACTGTTTTTT	CASSSGGLGEKLFF
once	NA	TRBV10-1	TRBJ2-5	TGCGCCAGCAGTTGGGGCATCCAAGAGACCCAGTACTTC	CASSWGIQETQYF
NA	NA	TRBV27	TRBJ1-1	TGTGCCAGCAGTTTATTCTTGAACACTGAAGCTTTCTTT	CASSLFLNTEAFF
NA	NA	TRBV19	TRBJ1-3	TGTGCCAGTGGTAACAGAAAGAGCTCTGGAAACACCATATATTTT	CASGNRKSSGNTIYF
NA	TRBD2	TRBV7-3	TRBJ2-3	TGTGCCAGCAGCTTAACAGCGGGAGCGCACGATACGCAGTATTTT	CASSLTAGAHDTQYF
NA	NA	TRBV14	TRBJ2-7	TGTGCCAGCAGCCTGGGAACAGGATACCCCTACGAGCAGTACTTC	CASSLGTGYPYEQYF
NA	NA	TRBV28	TRBJ1-1	TGTGCCAGCAGTTTAATCGGGGAGGGCACTGAAGCTTTCTTT	CASSLIGEGTEAFF
NA	NA	TRBV2	TRBJ2-1	TGTGCCAGCAGTGATGGGCTATACAATGAGCAGTTCTTC	CASSDGLYNEQFF
NA	NA	TRBV10-3	TRBJ2-5	TGTGCCATCAGTGAGGTAACGGTAGAGACCCAGTACTTC	CAISEVTVETQYF